A selection of T cell receptor beta chains follows, all from one sample in a study of shared clonotypes between healthy human individuals. TCRdb keeps only in-frame clones here, not all; method: immunoSEQ multiplex PCR. The repertoire holds 2 million to 2.5 million clones, under 95% seen once, with 0.36% in the top ten. Source material: naive CD4+ T cells from PBMCs. The receptors were sampled from a man younger than 30 in good health. Some clones in this sample may be carry-over from other donors' samples. CDR3s include the opening cysteine and the closing phenylalanine or tryptophan. Each record gives: D gene, clone size, CDR3 length, V gene, J gene, CDR3 DNA, CDR3 protein. The D gene is left open where the match is weak. Not every row has a clone size; where given, it reads once, few, many or a size class.

d_gene: NA
abundance: NA
len: 14
v_gene: TRBV5-1
j_gene: TRBJ2-5
CDR3nt: TGCGCCAGCAGCTCCGGGACCACGGGGGAGACCCAGTACTTC
CDR3aa: CASSSGTTGETQYF

d_gene: NA
abundance: NA
len: 13
v_gene: TRBV21-1
j_gene: TRBJ2-2
CDR3nt: TGTGCCAGCCCCGGGGCGAACACCGGGGAGCTGTTTTTT
CDR3aa: CASPGANTGELFF

d_gene: NA
abundance: NA
len: 13
v_gene: TRBV6-5
j_gene: TRBJ2-7
CDR3nt: TGTGCCAGCAGTTACGGGCTAGCAACCGAGCAGTACTTC
CDR3aa: CASSYGLATEQYF

d_gene: NA
abundance: NA
len: 16
v_gene: TRBV28
j_gene: TRBJ1-1
CDR3nt: TGTGCCAGCAGTCCTGGGGGGAACAGTTGGAACACTGAAGCTTTCTTT
CDR3aa: CASSPGGNSWNTEAFF

d_gene: NA
abundance: NA
len: 13
v_gene: TRBV7-3
j_gene: TRBJ2-5
CDR3nt: TGTGCCAGCAGCTTAGCCACCCAAGAGACCCAGTACTTC
CDR3aa: CASSLATQETQYF

d_gene: TRBD1
abundance: NA
len: 16
v_gene: TRBV4-2
j_gene: TRBJ1-4
CDR3nt: TGTGCCAGCAGCCAAGGCAGACAGGGCGCTAATGAAAAACTGTTTTTT
CDR3aa: CASSQGRQGANEKLFF

d_gene: NA
abundance: NA
len: 12
v_gene: TRBV7-9
j_gene: TRBJ2-1
CDR3nt: TGTGCCAGCAGCCCGGTACAGCTTGCGCAGTTCTTC
CDR3aa: CASSPVQLAQFF

d_gene: TRBD2
abundance: NA
len: 13
v_gene: TRBV30
j_gene: TRBJ2-5
CDR3nt: TGTGCCTGGAGCGAGAGCGGGAGGACCGGCCAGTACTTC
CDR3aa: CAWSESGRTGQYF

d_gene: TRBD1
abundance: NA
len: 15
v_gene: TRBV6-5
j_gene: TRBJ1-4
CDR3nt: TGTGCCAGCAGTTACTCAGGGACAGAGGATGAAAAACTGTTTTTT
CDR3aa: CASSYSGTEDEKLFF

d_gene: NA
abundance: NA
len: 17
v_gene: TRBV14
j_gene: TRBJ2-6
CDR3nt: TGTGCCAGCAGCCAAGTAAGGGGCCTATCTGGGGCCAACGTCCTGACTTTC
CDR3aa: CASSQVRGLSGANVLTF

d_gene: NA
abundance: NA
len: 16
v_gene: TRBV9
j_gene: TRBJ2-6
CDR3nt: TGTGCCAGCAGCCTGACGCGACCCTCTGGGGCCAACGTCCTGACTTTC
CDR3aa: CASSLTRPSGANVLTF

d_gene: NA
abundance: NA
len: 15
v_gene: TRBV18
j_gene: TRBJ2-2
CDR3nt: TGTGCCAGCTCACCACCCGGATCGAACACCGGGGAGCTGTTTTTT
CDR3aa: CASSPPGSNTGELFF

d_gene: TRBD2
abundance: NA
len: 14
v_gene: TRBV25-1
j_gene: TRBJ2-5
CDR3nt: TGTGCCAGCAGTGAATATCGCGGGGGGCCGGCCCAGTACTTC
CDR3aa: CASSEYRGGPAQYF

d_gene: TRBD1
abundance: NA
len: 15
v_gene: TRBV6-1
j_gene: TRBJ2-1
CDR3nt: TGTGCCAGCAGTGTTGAGGGGGCGCTGAGCAATGAGCAGTTCTTC
CDR3aa: CASSVEGALSNEQFF

d_gene: NA
abundance: NA
len: 13
v_gene: TRBV7-7
j_gene: TRBJ2-2
CDR3nt: TGTGCCAGCAGCAGCGCCCCCACCGGGGAGCTGTTTTTT
CDR3aa: CASSSAPTGELFF

d_gene: NA
abundance: NA
len: 15
v_gene: TRBV28
j_gene: TRBJ2-1
CDR3nt: TGTGCCAGCAGTTTCGGTGGGGGCGCCTACAATGAGCAGTTCTTC
CDR3aa: CASSFGGGAYNEQFF

d_gene: NA
abundance: NA
len: 14
v_gene: TRBV5-1
j_gene: TRBJ1-1
CDR3nt: TGCGCCAGCACCGCACAGGCTCATAACACTGAAGCTTTCTTT
CDR3aa: CASTAQAHNTEAFF

d_gene: NA
abundance: NA
len: 15
v_gene: TRBV28
j_gene: TRBJ2-2
CDR3nt: TGTGCCAGCGGAGCCGGGACTCCGAACACCGGGGAGCTGTTTTTT
CDR3aa: CASGAGTPNTGELFF

d_gene: NA
abundance: NA
len: 18
v_gene: TRBV9
j_gene: TRBJ1-3
CDR3nt: TGTGCCAGCAGCGTAGGTAGAGGGGAGCCGAGCTCTGGAAACACCATATATTTT
CDR3aa: CASSVGRGEPSSGNTIYF

d_gene: TRBD1
abundance: NA
len: 15
v_gene: TRBV5-1
j_gene: TRBJ2-5
CDR3nt: TGCGCCAGCAGCTCTTTACAGGGGGTCCAAGAGACCCAGTACTTC
CDR3aa: CASSSLQGVQETQYF

d_gene: TRBD2
abundance: once
len: 15
v_gene: TRBV9
j_gene: TRBJ2-6
CDR3nt: TGTGCCAGCAGCGTCGGGGGGAATGGGGCCAACGTCCTGACTTTC
CDR3aa: CASSVGGNGANVLTF

d_gene: TRBD2
abundance: once
len: 17
v_gene: TRBV7-3
j_gene: TRBJ2-1
CDR3nt: TGTGCCAGCAGCTTAACGGTACTAGCGAACTCCTACAATGAGCAGTTCTTC
CDR3aa: CASSLTVLANSYNEQFF

d_gene: NA
abundance: NA
len: 15
v_gene: TRBV4-2
j_gene: TRBJ1-5
CDR3nt: TGTGCCAGCAGCCAAGAGTCTGGTGCTTTAAAGGCCCAGCATTTT
CDR3aa: CASSQESGALKAQHF

d_gene: TRBD1
abundance: once
len: 15
v_gene: TRBV5-1
j_gene: TRBJ2-1
CDR3nt: TGCGCCAGCGGAAGACAGGGGGGATCCTACAATGAGCAGTTCTTC
CDR3aa: CASGRQGGSYNEQFF

d_gene: NA
abundance: NA
len: 15
v_gene: TRBV2
j_gene: TRBJ1-5
CDR3nt: TGTGCCAGCAGTGAAAGTGGATCCCTGGTTGGGCCCCAGCATTTT
CDR3aa: CASSESGSLVGPQHF

d_gene: NA
abundance: NA
len: 13
v_gene: TRBV29-1
j_gene: TRBJ2-2
CDR3nt: TGCAGCGTTGAAGCTAGCATGGCCGGGGAGCTGTTTTTT
CDR3aa: CSVEASMAGELFF

d_gene: NA
abundance: NA
len: 14
v_gene: TRBV7-3
j_gene: TRBJ2-5
CDR3nt: TGTGCCAGCAGCTTAACTTCAGGGCAAGAGACCCAGTACTTC
CDR3aa: CASSLTSGQETQYF

d_gene: TRBD2
abundance: NA
len: 14
v_gene: TRBV10-2
j_gene: TRBJ2-7
CDR3nt: TGCGCCCGCAGGACTAGCGGGAGTAAGTACGAGCAGTACTTC
CDR3aa: CARRTSGSKYEQYF

d_gene: TRBD1
abundance: NA
len: 13
v_gene: TRBV18
j_gene: TRBJ2-3
CDR3nt: TGTGCCAGCTCCCCGTCCCAGGGGGCGAAGCCGTATTTT
CDR3aa: CASSPSQGAKPYF

d_gene: NA
abundance: NA
len: 14
v_gene: TRBV11-2
j_gene: TRBJ2-7
CDR3nt: TGTGCCAGCAGCTCGGACAGTCGATCCTACGAGCAGTACTTC
CDR3aa: CASSSDSRSYEQYF

d_gene: TRBD2
abundance: NA
len: 15
v_gene: TRBV7-9
j_gene: TRBJ2-7
CDR3nt: TGTGCCAGCAGCGGAACTAGCGGGGGGGTTTCCGAGCAGTACTTC
CDR3aa: CASSGTSGGVSEQYF

d_gene: NA
abundance: NA
len: 13
v_gene: TRBV30
j_gene: TRBJ2-7
CDR3nt: TGTGCCTGGGCCACGGGACGGACCTACGAGCAGTACTTC
CDR3aa: CAWATGRTYEQYF

d_gene: TRBD1
abundance: NA
len: 15
v_gene: TRBV7-2
j_gene: TRBJ2-7
CDR3nt: TGTGCCAGCAGCACAACCGGGACAGTCTCCTACGAGCAGTACTTC
CDR3aa: CASSTTGTVSYEQYF

d_gene: NA
abundance: once
len: 16
v_gene: TRBV10-3
j_gene: TRBJ1-1
CDR3nt: TGTGCCATCATGGGCGGGTCGGCAAGTGGTAACACTGAAGCTTTCTTT
CDR3aa: CAIMGGSASGNTEAFF

d_gene: NA
abundance: NA
len: 14
v_gene: TRBV5-1
j_gene: TRBJ2-5
CDR3nt: TGCGCCAGCAGCTCCGGGGGACTGGGAGAGACCCAGTACTTC
CDR3aa: CASSSGGLGETQYF

d_gene: NA
abundance: NA
len: 14
v_gene: TRBV7-3
j_gene: TRBJ2-1
CDR3nt: TGTGCCAGCAGCTTACTTGGGGGAGGTGAGGAGCAGTTCTTC
CDR3aa: CASSLLGGGEEQFF

d_gene: NA
abundance: NA
len: 11
v_gene: TRBV2
j_gene: TRBJ2-7
CDR3nt: TGTGCCAGCAGTGGGGCCCACGAGCAGTACTTC
CDR3aa: CASSGAHEQYF

d_gene: TRBD2
abundance: NA
len: 15
v_gene: TRBV5-1
j_gene: TRBJ2-7
CDR3nt: TGCGCCAGCAAGCTCCTTAGCGGGACCTCCTACGAGCAGTACTTC
CDR3aa: CASKLLSGTSYEQYF

d_gene: NA
abundance: NA
len: 14
v_gene: TRBV11-2
j_gene: TRBJ1-2
CDR3nt: TGTGCCAGCAGCCCGGGAACCCGTAACTATGGCTACACCTTC
CDR3aa: CASSPGTRNYGYTF

d_gene: TRBD1
abundance: NA
len: 13
v_gene: TRBV7-8
j_gene: TRBJ1-2
CDR3nt: TGTGCCAGCAGCAAAGACAGGGTATCGGGCTACACCTTC
CDR3aa: CASSKDRVSGYTF

d_gene: NA
abundance: NA
len: 15
v_gene: TRBV11-2
j_gene: TRBJ2-2
CDR3nt: TGTGCCAGCAGTCCCCTAAGCGGGAACACCGGGGAGCTGTTTTTT
CDR3aa: CASSPLSGNTGELFF